This T cell receptor (beta chain) originates from a study of blood T cell repertoires in COVID-19. Source study methods: By means of reference gene primer amplification, nucleated cell counts were estimated. The assay was immunoSEQ multiplex PCR, and TCRdb's table has in-frame clones only and misses some. That table furnishes V, J and clone size, whereas the DNA furnished D and trimming. Among about 300,000 clones, roughly 80% were seen once, and the ten largest hold roughly 1.6%. The specimen sequenced was peripheral blood. The sequence was obtained from a human donor with COVID-19, enrolled during active disease. The donor label of this sample is uncertain.

CDR3 in amino acids: CASSDTVAGAGANVLTF. CDR3 DNA sequence: TGTGCCAGCAGCGATACGGTGGCGGGAGCTGGGGCCAACGTCCTGACTTTC. This rearrangement joins TRBV3-1 (or the pseudogene TRBV3-2) to TRBJ2-6; 7 nucleotides line up with TRBD2. The CDR3 contains 17 residues. V lost 5 bases and J lost 2; bases outside the gene matches: 9. Germline values: CDR1 LGHDT, CDR2 YNNKEL (reference sequence).